This T cell receptor beta chain is drawn from a study of memory CD4+ T cells and cytomegalovirus serostatus. Trimming left V 8 bases short and J 5 bases short, with 12 bases between. The CDR3 is 11 amino acids. Germline CDR1 and CDR2: DFQATT and SNEGSKA (reference sequence). Per the original data handling: Out-of-frame sequences were removed, leaving a few million distinct TCRbeta sequences. Using immunoSEQ multiplex PCR, the repertoire was profiled, and TCRdb retains in-frame clones only, with some absent. V and J calls and clone size are given by that table; D and trimming were obtained from the DNA. The data show over 75,000 clones, around 80% seen once. The sort gate was single viable CD3+CD4+CD8-CD45RO+ cells for memory CD4+ T cells.

The TCR comes from an adult in good health and CMV-seropositive. The sequencing input was memory CD4+ T cells from blood. The chain carries TRBV20-1 and TRBJ2-5; D gene ambiguous. The CDR3 DNA follows: TGCAGTCGAACAGTGCGGGAGACCCAGTACTTC. It encodes CSRTVRETQYF.